The next 32 T cell receptor beta chains were all read from a single sample in a study of T cells after yellow fever vaccination. TCRdb fed the 5' RACE reads into MiXCR, producing one record per CDR3 protein. Altogether 250,000 or so distinct CDR3 sequences are present, 6.9% being singletons, with the ten largest covering 0.65% to 0.9%. Sequenced here: CD4+ T cells sorted from PBMCs, sampled 15 days after the yellow fever booster vaccination. These receptors came from a man younger than 40 who received the YFV17D yellow fever vaccine.

Ten or more counts support this clonotype. This chain connects TRBV28 to TRBJ2-7; the D is unclear. The germline V and J ends were trimmed by 4 bases and 7 bases, with 14 bases remaining between them. The CDR3 spans 13 residues. Germline V gene sequence: CDR1 MDHEN, CDR2 SYDVKM. The chain's CDR3 is CASSSSVPQEQYF. CDR3 DNA sequence: TGTGCCAGCAGTTCCTCGGTCCCGCAGGAGCAGTACTTC.

This clonotype was counted a few times. The chain combines TRBV10-2 with TRBJ1-5; D is perhaps TRBD1 (6 bases). The CDR3 runs to 16 residues. CDR1 is WSHSY, CDR2 SAAADI, per germline. V lost 6 bases, J lost 4 bases, and 19 bases lay in between. The CDR3 DNA sequence: TGCGCCAGCAGGGACGGGGGGGGCAGCCTAAATCAGCCCCAGCATTTT. Its protein product is CASRDGGGSLNQPQHF.

This clonotype was observed at least ten times. The V call is TRBV11-2, the J call TRBJ2-2; TRBD1 matches at 10 bases. Per the germline V gene, CDR1 is SGHAT and CDR2 is FQNNGV. The CDR3 totals 20 residues. V was pared by 5 bases and J by 1 base, with 16 bases of the junction left unmatched. The CDR3 protein is CASSTRRTGGLVGNTGELFF. As DNA, the CDR3 is TGTGCCAGCAGCACAAGGAGGACAGGGGGTTTAGTGGGGAACACCGGGGAGCTGTTTTTT. Using reference TRBV11-2 and TRBJ2-2 for the parts outside the CDR3, the full variable domain is EAGVAQSPRYKIIEKRQSVAFWCNPISGHATLYWYQQILGQGPKLLIQFQNNGVVDDSQLPKDRFSAERLKGVDSTLKIQPAKLEDSAVYLCASSTRRTGGLVGNTGELFFGEGSRLTVL.

This clonotype showed up many times. V and J are TRBV7-2 and TRBJ2-4; D possibly corresponds to TRBD1 (6 bases). Germline CDR1 reads SGHTA; CDR2 reads FQGNSA. The V gene lost 1 base and the J gene lost 13 bases, with 20 bases spanning the gap. CDR3 length equals 15 residues. CDR3 region: CASSLGIFGTSGQYF. The CDR3 region has the DNA TGTGCCAGCAGCTTAGGGATTTTCGGGACAAGCGGACAGTACTTC.

This clonotype occurred many times. This chain uses TRBV12-3 or TRBV12-4 with TRBJ2-7, with a weak D call TRBD1 (6 bases). Trimming removed 5 bases at V and 5 bases at J, with 13 bases between. This CDR3 region has 13 residues. CDR3 DNA: TGTGCCAGCAGTAGGTTGGGGGCGGACGAGCAGTACTTC. Translation gives CASSRLGADEQYF.

This clonotype was picked up a small number of times. This chain joins TRBV9 and TRBJ2-7, with D possibly TRBD1 on 5 matching bases. Germline-derived CDR1 and CDR2 are SGDLS and YYNGEE. V lost 3 bases and J 1 base, leaving 11 bases between the germline ends. This CDR3 is 14 amino acids long. In DNA form, the CDR3 reads TGTGCCAGCAGCGCCACAGACAGTTCCTACGAGCAGTACTTC. This sequence encodes CASSATDSSYEQYF.

This clonotype was seen a few times. The rearrangement joins TRBV7-2 to TRBJ2-3; TRBD2 matches 10 bases. The J segment lost 3 bases and the V segment lost 5 bases, leaving 11 bases of the junction unmatched. CDR3 length: 17 amino acids. The V gene's germline CDR1 is SGHTA and CDR2 FQGNSA. This CDR3 reads CASSIPPGLAITDTQYF. The DNA of the CDR3 is TGTGCCAGCAGCATACCACCGGGACTAGCGATAACAGATACGCAGTATTTT.

The V gene is TRBV29-1, the J gene TRBJ1-4, with D tentatively TRBD1 (6 bases). With 5 bases removed from V and 5 bases from J, the gap between germline ends came to 12 bases. The CDR3 length is 13 residues. Per the germline V gene, CDR1 is SQVTM and CDR2 is ANQGSEA. The CDR3 spells CSVSGAPNEKLFF. The DNA for the CDR3 is TGCAGCGTTTCGGGGGCCCCCAATGAAAAACTGTTTTTT.

The chain joins TRBV19 to TRBJ2-7; D remains ambiguous. The CDR3 loop spans 15 amino acids. In germline, CDR1 is LNHDA, CDR2 SQIVND (reference sequence). The V and J ends lost 3 bases and 4 bases respectively, with 16 bases between them. Here the CDR3 DNA reads TGTGCCAGTAGTATCTCCAAGGCGGTAAATTACGAGCAGTACTTC. Amino acid sequence: CASSISKAVNYEQYF.

This clonotype occurred many times. The chain links TRBV7-2 to TRBJ2-5, with D possibly matching TRBD1 (5 bases). CDR3 length: 11 residues. CDR1 and CDR2 from the germline V gene are SGHTA and FQGNSA. Trimming removed 6 bases from V and 4 bases from J, with 6 bases in between. The CDR3 DNA is TGTGCCAGCAGGCAGGGAGAGACCCAGTACTTC. Its translation is CASRQGETQYF. Using reference TRBV7-2 and TRBJ2-5 for the parts outside the CDR3, the full variable domain is GAGVSQSPSNKVTEKGKDVELRCDPISGHTALYWYRQSLGQGLEFLIYFQGNSAPDKSGLPSDRFSAERTGGSVSTLTIQRTQQEDSAVYLCASRQGETQYFGPGTRLLVL.

This clonotype was seen many times. The chain joins TRBV4-3 to TRBJ2-1; D is undetermined. V was trimmed by 0 bases and J by 5 bases, leaving 8 bases between them. CDR3 length equals 14 residues. In germline, CDR1 is LGHNA, CDR2 YSLEER. The CDR3 sequence is CASSQDSYNNEQFF. The CDR3 DNA follows: TGCGCCAGCAGCCAAGATAGCTACAACAATGAGCAGTTCTTC.

This clonotype was recorded many times. The chain carries TRBV10-2 and TRBJ2-1; TRBD2 aligns across 8 bases. The CDR3 length is 15 residues. CDR1 is WSHSY and CDR2 is SAAADI in the germline V gene. Trimming cost V 8 bases and J 5 bases; bases outside gene matches: 11. The CDR3 nucleotides are TGCGCCAGCGAGGAACTTGGACTAGCACACAATGAGCAGTTCTTC. This sequence encodes CASEELGLAHNEQFF.

This clonotype occurred many times. V usage is TRBV10-3 and J usage is TRBJ2-3; 8 bases align to TRBD2. With V trimmed by 4 bases and J by 0 bases, 9 bases remained unmatched. Germline loops: CDR1 ENHRY, CDR2 SYGVKD. CDR3 size: 17 residues. The DNA of the CDR3 is TGTGCCATCAGTGGGCAAGCCATAGCGGGAAGCACAGATACGCAGTATTTT. Translating gives CAISGQAIAGSTDTQYF.

Ten or more counts support this clonotype. This rearrangement joins TRBV9 to TRBJ2-2; D uncertain. V lost 3 bases, J lost 7 bases, and 7 bases lay in between. CDR3 length: 12 residues. CDR1 SGDLS and CDR2 YYNGEE come from the germline V gene. CDR3 sequence (DNA): TGTGCCAGCAGCGCGACCGTCGGGGAGCTGTTTTTT. Translating it yields CASSATVGELFF.

This clonotype was seen repeatedly, ten times or more. The rearrangement uses TRBV6-5 and TRBJ2-2, with TRBD1 matching over 9 bases. V was clipped by 8 bases and J by 5 bases; unmatched bases: 9. The CDR3 extends over 15 amino acids. From germline, CDR1 is MNHEY and CDR2 SVGAGI. This chain's CDR3 is CASHRTGEWTGELFF. The CDR3 DNA sequence: TGTGCCAGCCACCGGACAGGGGAGTGGACCGGGGAGCTGTTTTTT.

The chain employs TRBV6-2 or TRBV6-3 and TRBJ1-2; TRBD1 matches 8 bases. Germline CDR1 and CDR2: MNHEY and SVGEGT. J was trimmed by 0 bases and V by 8 bases; bases with no gene match: 11. The CDR3 is 16 amino acids. The CDR3 DNA follows: TGTGCCAGCGGGGAGCGAGGACAGGGCGCTAACTATGGCTACACCTTC. Residues: CASGERGQGANYGYTF.

This clonotype was counted only a few times. This chain uses TRBV18 with TRBJ1-2; 9 nucleotides agree with TRBD1. CDR1 KGHSH and CDR2 LQKENI come from the germline V gene. This CDR3 has 15 residues. V gave up 3 bases and J gave up 4 bases; unmatched junction bases: 6. The CDR3, as DNA: TGTGCCAGCTCACCGGGACAGGGCCCGGGCTATGGCTACACCTTC. It codes for CASSPGQGPGYGYTF.

CDR3 region: CASNPRDRGTEAFF. As DNA, the CDR3 is TGTGCCAGTAACCCCCGGGACAGGGGTACTGAAGCTTTCTTT. J is TRBJ1-1 and V is TRBV19; 10 bases are a match to TRBD1. CDR3 length: 14 amino acids. V lost 7 bases to trimming and J lost 5 bases; unmatched junction nucleotides: 7. Per germline, CDR1 LNHDA and CDR2 SQIVND (reference sequence).

Many counts were recorded for this clonotype. The chain couples TRBV5-1 to TRBJ1-5; weak D call: TRBD1 (6 bases). The CDR3 has 14 amino acids. The ends were cut back, 0 bases at V and 7 bases at J, with 11 bases in the middle. Germline CDR1 reads SGHRS; CDR2 reads YFSETQ. The CDR3 loop reads CASSLEQGSQPQHF. Here the CDR3 DNA reads TGCGCCAGCAGCTTGGAACAGGGTAGCCAGCCCCAGCATTTT.

This clonotype was seen many times. This chain links TRBV5-1 with TRBJ2-1; maybe TRBD1 (5 bases). Germline CDR1 and CDR2: SGHRS and YFSETQ. The CDR3 runs to 13 residues. With 3 bases removed from V and 4 bases from J, the gap between germline ends came to 8 bases. The CDR3 bases are TGCGCCAGCAGCTGGGCAGGGTACAATGAGCAGTTCTTC. Translation: CASSWAGYNEQFF. The full variable domain, its missing parts supplied by reference TRBV5-1 and TRBJ2-1, is KAGVTQTPRYLIKTRGQQVTLSCSPISGHRSVSWYQQTPGQGLQFLFEYFSETQRNKGNFPGRFSGRQFSNSRSEMNVSTLELGDSALYLCASSWAGYNEQFFGPGTRLTVL.

This clonotype was detected only a few times. CDR3 sequence: CASSPGGTELGNTIYF. CDR3 nucleotide sequence: TGCGCCAGCAGCCCAGGTGGGACGGAATTAGGAAACACCATATATTTT. J is TRBJ1-3 and V is TRBV5-1; a weak D match, TRBD1 (5 bases). V dropped 4 bases and J dropped 4 bases, with 18 bases sitting between them. Germline V gene sequence: CDR1 SGHRS, CDR2 YFSETQ. This CDR3 spans 16 amino acids. Based on the CDR3 plus reference TRBV5-1 and TRBJ1-3, the full variable domain is KAGVTQTPRYLIKTRGQQVTLSCSPISGHRSVSWYQQTPGQGLQFLFEYFSETQRNKGNFPGRFSGRQFSNSRSEMNVSTLELGDSALYLCASSPGGTELGNTIYFGEGSWLTVV.

In this sample, this clonotype turned up a few times. The chain recombines TRBV3-1 with TRBJ2-3; a possible D gene is TRBD1 (5 bases). Trimming removed 9 bases from V and 0 bases from J, with 13 bases in between. The CDR3 sequence is 14 residues long. CDR1 and CDR2 from the germline V gene are LGHDT and YNNKEL (reference sequence). The CDR3 spells CASRRRQSTDTQYF. The CDR3 DNA follows: TGTGCCAGTCGTCGTAGACAGAGCACAGATACGCAGTATTTT.

This clonotype was seen at least ten times. The V gene is TRBV10-3, the J gene TRBJ2-7, with 9 bases matching TRBD1. V gave up 7 bases and J gave up 9 bases; unmatched junction bases: 13. CDR3 length: 14 residues. In germline, CDR1 is ENHRY, CDR2 SYGVKD. The CDR3 sequence: CAINTGTGKLVQYF. CDR3 sequence (DNA): TGTGCCATCAATACCGGGACAGGGAAACTTGTGCAGTACTTC.

This clonotype was counted between two and nine times. This rearrangement joins TRBV5-1 to TRBJ2-1; D could derive from TRBD1 or TRBD2 (5 bases each). The CDR3 covers 14 residues. Per germline, CDR1 SGHRS and CDR2 YFSETQ. The ends were cut back, 0 bases at V and 6 bases at J, with 10 bases in the middle. The CDR3 loop reads CASSLGGAGNEQFF. The CDR3 region has the DNA TGCGCCAGCAGCTTGGGAGGGGCCGGCAATGAGCAGTTCTTC.

In this sample, this clonotype turned up a few times. V usage is TRBV4-2 and J usage is TRBJ2-1; 9 bases match TRBD2. The ends lost 0 bases at V and 8 bases at J; junction bases unmatched: 5. Germline lookup yields CDR1 LGHNA and CDR2 YNFKEQ. This CDR3 has 15 residues. CDR3 amino acids: CASSQEWGLAYEQFF. DNA of the CDR3: TGTGCCAGCAGCCAAGAGTGGGGACTAGCCTATGAGCAGTTCTTC.

This clonotype occurred a few times. The chain is built from TRBV12-3 or TRBV12-4 and TRBJ2-7, with 11 nucleotides matching TRBD1. There are 15 residues in the CDR3. V shed 1 base, J shed 7 bases, and the junction held 6 bases outside the gene matches. CDR3 in amino acids: CASSLGGQGAGEQYF. CDR3 coding DNA: TGTGCCAGCAGTTTAGGAGGACAGGGGGCAGGGGAGCAGTACTTC.

This clonotype was detected many times. The V and J genes are TRBV18 and TRBJ2-3; D possibly corresponds to TRBD2 (6 bases). V dropped 4 bases and J dropped 2 bases, with 13 bases sitting between them. Germline CDR1 KGHSH, CDR2 LQKENI. The CDR3 sequence is 15 residues long. The CDR3 nucleotides are TGTGCCAGCTCACGGGATCGGGACTCCACAGATACGCAGTATTTT. Protein sequence: CASSRDRDSTDTQYF.

This clonotype was seen a few times. The rearrangement joins TRBV20-1 to TRBJ2-1; 13 bases are a match to TRBD2. The V gene end was trimmed by 3 bases and the J gene end by 9 bases; junction bases not matched to a gene: 5. The CDR3 totals 14 residues. Germline V CDR1 and CDR2: DFQATT, SNEGSKA (reference sequence). The CDR3 protein is CSASRLAGGGEQFF. The CDR3 nucleotides are TGCAGTGCTAGCCGACTAGCGGGAGGCGGTGAGCAGTTCTTC.

This clonotype has more than one count but fewer than ten. The DNA for the CDR3 is TGCGCCAGCAGCTCCACAGGGGGCTCAAGCAATGAGCAGTTCTTC. This codes for CASSSTGGSSNEQFF. J is TRBJ2-1 and V is TRBV5-1; 9 bases line up with TRBD1. The CDR3 has 15 amino acids. Per germline, CDR1 SGHRS and CDR2 YFSETQ. The V gene end was trimmed by 3 bases and the J gene end by 6 bases; junction bases not matched to a gene: 7.

A few counts support this clonotype. The chain is built from TRBV18 and TRBJ1-1, with D hard to call. V gave up 1 base and J gave up 3 bases, with 9 bases separating them. CDR1 and CDR2 (germline): KGHSH, LQKENI. The CDR3 has 14 residues. For the CDR3, the DNA is TGTGCCAGCTCACCACAGGGTCGGGACACTGAAGCTTTCTTT. Translated, it gives CASSPQGRDTEAFF.

This clonotype was detected ten times or more. The chain is built from TRBV7-2 and TRBJ2-1; no definite D call. The CDR3 sequence is 13 residues long. Germline CDR1 SGHTA, CDR2 FQGNSA. The germline V and J ends were trimmed by 5 bases and 9 bases, with 14 bases remaining between them. The CDR3 DNA sequence: TGTGCCAGCAGCCGACGGTCAGAGGCTGAGCAGTTCTTC. It yields the protein CASSRRSEAEQFF.

As for this clonotype: A much bigger clone sits one base away, suggesting this may be a read error. The V and J genes are TRBV5-5 and TRBJ2-7, with D tentatively TRBD1 or TRBD2 (5 bases each). V was shortened by 5 bases and J by 5 bases, with 11 bases between the two germline ends. The CDR3 length is 12 residues. Per the germline V gene, CDR1 is SGHKS and CDR2 is YYEKEE (reference sequence). The CDR3 here is CASRFQGHEQYF. Here the CDR3 DNA reads TGTGCCAGCAGATTCCAGGGACACGAGCAGTACTTC.